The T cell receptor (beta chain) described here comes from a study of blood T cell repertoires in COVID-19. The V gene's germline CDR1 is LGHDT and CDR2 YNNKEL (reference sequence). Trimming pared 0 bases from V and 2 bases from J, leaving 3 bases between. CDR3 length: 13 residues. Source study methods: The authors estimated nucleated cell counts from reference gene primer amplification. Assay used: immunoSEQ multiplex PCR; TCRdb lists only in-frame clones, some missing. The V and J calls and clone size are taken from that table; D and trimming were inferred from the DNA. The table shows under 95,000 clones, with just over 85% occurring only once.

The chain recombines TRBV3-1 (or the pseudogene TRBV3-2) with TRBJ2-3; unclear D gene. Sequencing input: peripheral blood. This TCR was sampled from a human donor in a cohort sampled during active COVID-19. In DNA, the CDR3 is TGTGCCAGCAGCCAAGACTTCACAGATACGCAGTATTTT. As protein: CASSQDFTDTQYF.